This TCR beta chain was sequenced during a study of prognosis after radiotherapy for stage I lung cancer. The TCR beta CDR3 region was amplified from genomic DNA, with two rounds of multiplex PCR being used for the amplification. Primers specific to each TRBV and TRBJ gene were used in first-round PCR. Using its own MiXCR run on the multiplex PCR reads, TCRdb lists one record per CDR3 protein. The repertoire has fewer than 20,000 distinct CDR3 sequences, just under 45% of them found once; the top ten carry approximately 44%. J was trimmed by 6 bases and V by 2 bases; bases with no gene match: 9. CDR1 SGHVS and CDR2 FQNEAQ come from the germline V gene. This CDR3 region has 16 residues.

The TCR was taken from a donor aged 50 or older with non-small cell lung cancer. The input for sequencing was PBMCs, taken before or after stereotactic body radiation therapy (not recorded which). This chain links TRBV7-8 with TRBJ2-7; TRBD1 matches 11 bases. The CDR3 loop is CASSLWKGQGAGEQYF. The CDR3 region has the DNA TGTGCCAGCAGCTTATGGAAAGGACAGGGGGCTGGCGAGCAGTACTTC.